These 29 T cell receptor beta chains were all obtained from the same sample, sequenced in a study of identical twins. TCRdb redid the calling of the 5' RACE reads with MiXCR, one entry per CDR3 protein. Among 400,000 to 550,000 distinct CDR3 sequences listed, more than 20% were seen once. These same records also appear under a second study, on T cells expressing NK-cell markers.

The sequenced sample was CD4+ T cells sorted from blood. These receptors all stem from a woman aged 18-29 years in good health.

The chain employs TRBV20-1 and TRBJ2-1; 12 bases agree with TRBD2. The V and J ends lost 3 bases and 4 bases, in that order; junction bases with no gene match: 4. CDR1 and CDR2 (germline): DFQATT, SNEGSKA (reference sequence). The CDR3 loop spans 15 amino acids. The CDR3 is CSARKLAGGYNEQFF. In DNA form, the CDR3 reads TGCAGTGCTAGGAAGCTAGCGGGAGGGTACAATGAGCAGTTCTTC.

The sample holds one count of this clonotype. This rearrangement joins TRBV7-9 to TRBJ1-1; D unclear. Germline V gene data show CDR1 as SEHNR and CDR2 as FQNEAQ (reference sequence). The CDR3 contains 15 residues. V lost 1 base, J lost 6 bases, and 15 bases lay in between. CDR3 coding DNA: TGTGCCAGCAGCTTAGGTGGCAGGAGGAAGTCTGAAGCTTTCTTT. Amino acid sequence: CASSLGGRRKSEAFF.

The rearrangement uses TRBV20-1 and TRBJ2-7; 11 bases agree with TRBD2. Germline V gene sequence: CDR1 DFQATT, CDR2 SNEGSKA (reference sequence). The CDR3 has 16 amino acids. With V trimmed by 1 base and J by 0 bases, 5 bases remained unmatched. In DNA, the CDR3 is TGCAGTGCTAGAGGAAGGCTAGCGGGGGGCTCCTACGAGCAGTACTTC. Amino acids: CSARGRLAGGSYEQYF.

The V and J genes are TRBV29-1 and TRBJ2-5; D gene unclear. This CDR3 is 11 amino acids long. The V and J ends lost 4 bases and 5 bases respectively, with 8 bases between them. The V gene's germline CDR1 is SQVTM and CDR2 ANQGSEA. DNA of the CDR3: TGCAGCGTTGGGGTTGGGGAGACCCAGTACTTC. It specifies CSVGVGETQYF.

The chain employs TRBV7-9 and TRBJ2-1; D is tentatively TRBD1 or TRBD2 (6 bases each). Trimming shortened V by 0 bases and J by 6 bases, and 9 bases separated the two germline ends. In germline, CDR1 is SEHNR, CDR2 FQNEAQ (reference sequence). The CDR3 covers 14 residues. The CDR3 region is CASSLARGRNEQFF. The CDR3 nucleotides read TGTGCCAGCAGCTTAGCCCGGGGGCGCAATGAGCAGTTCTTC.

This rearrangement joins TRBV12-3 or TRBV12-4 to TRBJ1-2; the D gene is possibly TRBD1 (6 bases). V dropped 6 bases and J dropped 4 bases, with 21 bases sitting between them. This CDR3 has 16 amino acids. The DNA of the CDR3 is TGTGCCAGCAGCTCCAGGGGTGGGGGACTTGTCTATGGCTACACCTTC. It yields the protein CASSSRGGGLVYGYTF.

The V gene is TRBV12-3 or TRBV12-4, the J gene TRBJ2-4, with D possibly matching TRBD1 (5 bases). CDR3 length: 14 residues. V lost 7 bases to trimming and J lost 0 bases, with 10 bases between them. Written as DNA, the CDR3 is TGTGCCAGCAATGACAGAGTAGCCAAAAACATTCAGTACTTC. Translated, it gives CASNDRVAKNIQYF.

Points on this clonotype: One end of the junction fails to match germline, which may point to a read error. The chain joins TRBV7-7 to TRBJ2-5; TRBD2 matches at 14 bases. The CDR3 covers 16 residues. Germline V gene sequence: CDR1 SSHAT, CDR2 FNYEAQ (reference sequence). The CDR3 here is CASSLGLAGAKETQYF. Here the CDR3 DNA reads TGTGCTAGCAGCCTGGGACTAGCGGGGGCTAAAGAGACCCAGTACTTC.

This clonotype was observed a few times. The rearrangement uses TRBV20-1 and TRBJ1-2; TRBD1 might be the D (5 bases). The CDR3 is 13 amino acids. Trimming removed 2 bases at V and 8 bases at J, with 15 bases between. Germline CDR1 DFQATT, CDR2 SNEGSKA (reference sequence). CDR3 coding DNA: TGCAGTGCTAGATTCGGGGGGTTTGGAGGCTACACCTTC. This translates into CSARFGGFGGYTF.

This clonotype was seen only a few times. The chain combines TRBV4-3 with TRBJ2-2; tentatively, D is TRBD2 (5 bases). This CDR3 has 13 residues. Germline CDR1 reads LGHNA; CDR2 reads YSLEER. The V end was cut by 0 bases, the J end by 7 bases, with 6 bases between. The CDR3 reads CASSQESGGELFF. The CDR3 DNA sequence: TGCGCCAGCAGCCAAGAGAGCGGCGGGGAGCTGTTTTTT.

V is TRBV25-1 and J is TRBJ2-2; D possibly uses TRBD1 or TRBD2 (5 bases each). Germline CDR1 MGHDK, CDR2 SYGVNS. V was clipped by 10 bases and J by 5 bases, with 20 bases between them. The CDR3 contains 15 residues. The CDR3 here is CATREMTARTGELFF. The CDR3 DNA reads as TGTGCCACCAGGGAGATGACTGCGAGGACCGGGGAGCTGTTTTTT.

The V call is TRBV5-1, the J call TRBJ2-5; D call uncertain. The germline V gene has CDR1 SGHRS and CDR2 YFSETQ. Trimming shortened V by 0 bases and J by 1 base, and 10 bases separated the two germline ends. CDR3 length: 15 amino acids. The CDR3 nucleotides are TGCGCCAGCAGCTTGGCAGGTCTACCCCAAGAGACCCAGTACTTC. Translating it yields CASSLAGLPQETQYF. Full variable domain (rest looked up from reference TRBV5-1 and TRBJ2-5): KAGVTQTPRYLIKTRGQQVTLSCSPISGHRSVSWYQQTPGQGLQFLFEYFSETQRNKGNFPGRFSGRQFSNSRSEMNVSTLELGDSALYLCASSLAGLPQETQYFGPGTRLLVL.

The chain joins TRBV5-6 to TRBJ1-6, with D perhaps TRBD1 (6 bases). V shed 0 bases and J shed 11 bases, with 6 bases lying between them. CDR1 and CDR2 (germline): SGHDT, YYEEEE. CDR3 length equals 12 residues. The CDR3 region is CASSLGTAPLHF. As DNA, the CDR3 is TGTGCCAGCAGCTTGGGGACAGCACCCCTCCACTTT.

The chain uses TRBV20-1 and TRBJ2-5, with D perhaps TRBD2 (5 bases). From germline, CDR1 is DFQATT and CDR2 SNEGSKA (reference sequence). Trimming removed 6 bases at V and 2 bases at J, with 13 bases between. The CDR3 has 13 amino acids. Here the CDR3 reads CSASKAVQETQYF. The CDR3 coding sequence is TGCAGTGCCTCTAAAGCGGTTCAAGAGACCCAGTACTTC.

In its sample, this clonotype was seen a few times. The rearrangement uses TRBV6-6 and TRBJ2-2; D uncertain. V was trimmed by 6 bases and J by 5 bases, leaving 10 bases between them. Germline loops: CDR1 MNHNY, CDR2 SVGAGI (reference sequence). The length of the CDR3 is 13 residues. CDR3 sequence (DNA): TGTGCCAGCAGAAGCAGTAGGACCGGGGAGCTGTTTTTT. This encodes CASRSSRTGELFF.

This chain joins TRBV6-2 or TRBV6-3 and TRBJ2-5; TRBD2 matches 8 bases. Trimming cost V 7 bases and J 0 bases; bases outside gene matches: 13. Germline V gene lookup returns CDR1 MNHEY and CDR2 SVGEGT. The CDR3 covers 17 residues. CDR3 residues: CASTLQFGGRNQETQYF. CDR3 bases: TGTGCCAGCACCCTACAGTTTGGCGGGAGGAACCAAGAGACCCAGTACTTC.

This clonotype was found a few times. The chain is built from TRBV15 and TRBJ2-2; either TRBD1 or TRBD2 may fit D (8 bases each). The V end was cut by 5 bases, the J end by 0 bases, with 16 bases between. Germline loops: CDR1 LNHNV, CDR2 YYDKDF (reference sequence). The CDR3 has 17 amino acids. The CDR3: CATSRGGQASNTGELFF. CDR3 nucleotide sequence: TGTGCCACCAGCCGGGGGGGACAGGCTTCGAACACCGGGGAGCTGTTTTTT.

This clonotype came up many times. In nucleotides, the CDR3 is TGCGCCAGCAGCTTGGATCCTCCGCCGTCAGAGACCCAGTACTTC. This sequence encodes CASSLDPPPSETQYF. This chain joins TRBV5-1 and TRBJ2-5, with D uncertain. The CDR3 has 15 amino acids. V was clipped by 0 bases and J by 4 bases, with 13 bases between them. The V gene's germline CDR1 is SGHRS and CDR2 YFSETQ.

This clonotype was seen at least ten times. This chain uses TRBV20-1 with TRBJ2-1; a weak D match, TRBD2 (5 bases). Trimming stripped 1 base from V and 0 bases from J, with 7 bases between. CDR3 size: 14 residues. CDR1 and CDR2 from the germline V gene are DFQATT and SNEGSKA (reference sequence). CDR3 in amino acids: CSARAGYSYNEQFF. The CDR3, as DNA: TGCAGTGCTAGAGCGGGGTACTCCTACAATGAGCAGTTCTTC.

The chain recombines TRBV6-2 or TRBV6-3 with TRBJ2-2; D is possibly TRBD2 (6 bases). CDR1 is MNHEY and CDR2 is SVGEGT in the germline V gene. Trimming stripped 6 bases from V and 6 bases from J, with 14 bases between. CDR3 size: 14 residues. The CDR3 bases are TGTGCCAGCAGACAGCCTAGCGTGGCCGGGGAGCTGTTTTTT. Translation gives CASRQPSVAGELFF.

This clonotype has only a few counts. The chain couples TRBV2 to TRBJ2-6, with 7 bases identical to TRBD1. CDR3 size: 17 residues. V lost 4 bases to trimming and J lost 1 base; unmatched junction nucleotides: 7. Per germline, CDR1 SNHLY and CDR2 FYNNEI. CDR3 DNA sequence: TGTGCCAGCAGTGGGGGACAGCGTTTTTCTGGGGCCAACGTCCTGACTTTC. Amino acid sequence: CASSGGQRFSGANVLTF.

This clonotype has at least ten counts. The chain is built from TRBV29-1 and TRBJ1-5; unclear D gene. Germline lookup yields CDR1 SQVTM and CDR2 ANQGSEA. Trimming cost V 6 bases and J 4 bases, with 13 bases left between them. The CDR3 extends over 13 amino acids. CDR3 protein: CSVLAQSNQPQHF. As DNA, the CDR3 is TGCAGCGTACTTGCTCAATCTAATCAGCCCCAGCATTTT. The full variable domain, its missing parts supplied by reference TRBV29-1 and TRBJ1-5, is SAVISQKPSRDICQRGTSLTIQCQVDSQVTMMFWYRQQPGQSLTLIATANQGSEATYESGFVIDKFPISRPNLTFSTLTVSNMSPEDSSIYLCSVLAQSNQPQHFGDGTRLSIL.

V gene TRBV7-8 combines with J gene TRBJ2-7; D is uncertain. Per germline, CDR1 SGHVS and CDR2 FQNEAQ. The ends were cut back, 1 base at V and 8 bases at J, with 9 bases in the middle. The CDR3 consists of 12 residues. CDR3 loop: CASSLVHTKQYF. The CDR3 bases are TGTGCCAGCAGCTTAGTCCATACGAAGCAGTACTTC.

The genes are TRBV10-3 and TRBJ1-3; a possible D gene is TRBD1 (5 bases). V lost 2 bases and J lost 2, with 13 bases in between. The germline V gene has CDR1 ENHRY and CDR2 SYGVKD. This CDR3 has 16 amino acids. The CDR3 coding sequence is TGTGCCATCAGTGAGAGGGCAGGGCAAGCTGGAAACACCATATATTTT. Its protein product is CAISERAGQAGNTIYF.

The J gene is TRBJ2-7, the V gene TRBV20-1; tentatively, D is TRBD2 (5 bases). V gave up 5 bases and J gave up 0 bases, with 8 bases separating them. Germline V CDR1 and CDR2: DFQATT, SNEGSKA (reference sequence). There are 12 residues in the CDR3. The CDR3 bases are TGCAGTGCTGCTGGGAGCTCCTACGAGCAGTACTTC. It yields the protein CSAAGSSYEQYF.

The CDR3 coding sequence is TGCAGTGCTAGAGAGACTACCAACACTGAAGCTTTCTTT. Its translation: CSARETTNTEAFF. V gene TRBV20-1 combines with J gene TRBJ1-1; no firm D call. The length of the CDR3 is 13 residues. Trimming shortened V by 0 bases and J by 2 bases, and 7 bases separated the two germline ends. Germline assignment: CDR1 DFQATT and CDR2 SNEGSKA (reference sequence).

This clonotype occurred a few times. The CDR3 DNA is TGCAGTGCTAGTAGGGGGGGAGTGAACGAGCAGTACTTC. Translation gives CSASRGGVNEQYF. This chain connects TRBV20-1 to TRBJ2-7, with D possibly being TRBD2 (7 bases). The V end was cut by 3 bases, the J end by 5 bases, with 14 bases between. Germline V gene sequence: CDR1 DFQATT, CDR2 SNEGSKA (reference sequence). The CDR3 length is 13 residues.

The table lists this clonotype with a few counts. This chain links TRBV7-2 with TRBJ2-7, with TRBD2 matching over 10 bases. The CDR3 spans 12 residues. CDR1 SGHTA and CDR2 FQGNSA come from the germline V gene. The J segment lost 7 bases and the V segment lost 6 bases, leaving 3 bases of the junction unmatched. The CDR3 protein is CASSVAGGEQYF. DNA for the CDR3: TGTGCCAGCAGTGTAGCGGGGGGTGAGCAGTACTTC.

CDR3 in DNA: TGCAGTGCTACCTCCTTAGCGTTCGGCACAGATACGCAGTATTTT. Translation gives CSATSLAFGTDTQYF. This chain joins TRBV20-1 and TRBJ2-3; D might be TRBD2 (5 bases). V was shortened by 4 bases and J by 1 base, with 15 bases between the two germline ends. CDR1 is DFQATT, CDR2 SNEGSKA, per germline (reference sequence). The CDR3 spans 15 residues.